This TCR beta chain stems from a study of blood T cell repertoires in COVID-19. Regarding this clone: Other DNA sequences in the sample encode the same CDR3.

Original handling: Reference gene primer amplification yielded estimated nucleated cell counts. Repertoires were generated with immunoSEQ multiplex PCR, while TCRdb's copy carries only in-frame clones and drops some. That table gives V, J and clone size, and the DNA gave D and trimming. Of about 140,000 clones detected, roughly 82% appear once; the ten largest clones hold 10%. Germline CDR1 and CDR2: SNHLY and FYNNEI. The CDR3 has 12 amino acids. Losses at the gene ends were 6 bases for V and 5 bases for J; bases not matched to a gene: 2. What was sequenced was peripheral blood. The receptor was isolated from a man between 60 and 70 years old with active or convalescent COVID-19. The chain recombines TRBV2 with TRBJ1-1; TRBD1 aligns across 8 bases. The CDR3 sequence: CASSRGRTEAFF. The CDR3 region has the DNA TGTGCCAGCAGCAGGGGGCGGACTGAAGCTTTCTTT. Supplemented by reference TRBV2 and TRBJ1-1, the full variable domain reads EPEVTQTPSHQVTQMGQEVILRCVPISNHLYFYWYRQILGQKVEFLVSFYNNEISEKSEIFDDQFSVERPDGSNFTLKIRSTKLEDSAMYFCASSRGRTEAFFGQGTRLTVV.